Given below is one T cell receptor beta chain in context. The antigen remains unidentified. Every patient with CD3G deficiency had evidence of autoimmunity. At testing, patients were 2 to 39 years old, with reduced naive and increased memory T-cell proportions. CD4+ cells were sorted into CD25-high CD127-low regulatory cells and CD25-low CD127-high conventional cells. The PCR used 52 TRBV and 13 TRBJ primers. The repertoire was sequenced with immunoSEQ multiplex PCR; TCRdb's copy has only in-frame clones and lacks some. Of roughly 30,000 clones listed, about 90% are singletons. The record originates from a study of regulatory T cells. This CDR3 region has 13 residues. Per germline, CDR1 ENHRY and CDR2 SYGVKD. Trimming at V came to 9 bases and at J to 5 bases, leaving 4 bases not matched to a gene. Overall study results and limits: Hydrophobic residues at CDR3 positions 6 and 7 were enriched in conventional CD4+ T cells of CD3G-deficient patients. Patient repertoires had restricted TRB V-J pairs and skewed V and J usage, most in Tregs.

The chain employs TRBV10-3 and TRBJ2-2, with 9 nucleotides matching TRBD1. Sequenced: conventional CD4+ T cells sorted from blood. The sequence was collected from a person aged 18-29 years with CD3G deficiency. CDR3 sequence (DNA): TGTGCCATTGGGACAGGGCGAACCGGGGAGCTGTTTTTT. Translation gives CAIGTGRTGELFF.